This T cell receptor (beta chain) came from a study of cytomegalovirus exposure and HLA in healthy donors. For the study at large: The early release's HLA-typed donors yielded 78 million or so unique TCRs. Study-level results: Among the most significant clusters, several appeared linked to common viral pathogens in a later analysis. Listed as cytomegalovirus-associated were roughly 180 TCR beta chains.

V gave up 8 bases and J gave up 0 bases; unmatched junction bases: 22. From germline, CDR1 is WNHNN and CDR2 SYGVQD (reference sequence). The CDR3 extends over 20 amino acids. 60 Vbeta and 13 Jbeta primers were used in PCR. The data were produced by immunoSEQ multiplex PCR, yet TCRdb's version contains in-frame clones alone and is incomplete. Counted here are approximately 150,000 clones, about 80% occurring once; the ten biggest clones make up about 15%. About this clone itself: Its specificity is not known.

The material sequenced was PBMCs. The chain carries TRBV10-1 and TRBJ2-1; 7 positions agree with TRBD2. The TCR was taken from a woman in her thirties or forties in good health and CMV-seronegative. The CDR3 here is CASSSSIETSRASSYNEQFF. CDR3 nucleotide sequence: TGCGCCAGCTCATCCAGCATTGAGACTAGCCGGGCTAGCTCCTACAATGAGCAGTTCTTC.